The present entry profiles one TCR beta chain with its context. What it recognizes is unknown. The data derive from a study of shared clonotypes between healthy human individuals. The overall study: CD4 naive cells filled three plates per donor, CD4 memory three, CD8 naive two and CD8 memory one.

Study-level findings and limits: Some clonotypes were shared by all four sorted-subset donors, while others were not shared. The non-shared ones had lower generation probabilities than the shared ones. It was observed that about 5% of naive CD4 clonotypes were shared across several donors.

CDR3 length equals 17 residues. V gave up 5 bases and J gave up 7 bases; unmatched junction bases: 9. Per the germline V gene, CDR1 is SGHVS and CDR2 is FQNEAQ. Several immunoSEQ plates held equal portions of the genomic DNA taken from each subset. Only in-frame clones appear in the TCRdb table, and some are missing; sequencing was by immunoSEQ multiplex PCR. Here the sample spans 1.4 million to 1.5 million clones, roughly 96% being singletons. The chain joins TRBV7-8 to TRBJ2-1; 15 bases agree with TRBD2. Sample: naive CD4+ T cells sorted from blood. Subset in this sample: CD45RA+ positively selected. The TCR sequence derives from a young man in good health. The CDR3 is CASSPLGLAGGLNEQFF. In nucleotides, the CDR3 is TGTGCCAGCAGCCCCCTTGGACTAGCGGGAGGGCTTAATGAGCAGTTCTTC.